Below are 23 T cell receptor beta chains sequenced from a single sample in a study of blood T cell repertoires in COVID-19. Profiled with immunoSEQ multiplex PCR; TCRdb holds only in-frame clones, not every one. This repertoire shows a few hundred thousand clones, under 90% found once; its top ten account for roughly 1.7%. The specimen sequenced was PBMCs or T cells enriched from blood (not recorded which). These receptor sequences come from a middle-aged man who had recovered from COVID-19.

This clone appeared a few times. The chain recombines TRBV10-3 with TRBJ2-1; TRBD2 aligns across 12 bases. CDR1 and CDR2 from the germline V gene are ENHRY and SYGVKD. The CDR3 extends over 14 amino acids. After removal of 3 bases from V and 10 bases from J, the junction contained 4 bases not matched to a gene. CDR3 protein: CAISDGLAGGEQFF. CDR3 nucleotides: TGTGCCATCAGTGATGGGCTAGCGGGGGGGGAGCAGTTCTTC.

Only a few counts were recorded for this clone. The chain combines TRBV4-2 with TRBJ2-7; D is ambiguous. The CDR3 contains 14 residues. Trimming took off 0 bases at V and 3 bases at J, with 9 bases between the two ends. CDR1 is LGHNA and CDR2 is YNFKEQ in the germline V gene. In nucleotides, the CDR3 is TGTGCCAGCAGCCAAGATCAAGCAGGCTACGAGCAGTACTTC. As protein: CASSQDQAGYEQYF.

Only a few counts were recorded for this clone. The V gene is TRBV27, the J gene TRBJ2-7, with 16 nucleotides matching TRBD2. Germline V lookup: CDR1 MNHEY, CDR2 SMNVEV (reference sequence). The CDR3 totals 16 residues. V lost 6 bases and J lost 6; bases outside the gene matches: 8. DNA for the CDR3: TGTGCCAGCAGGCCCCCGGGACTAGCGGGAGGGGTCGAGCAGTACTTC. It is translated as CASRPPGLAGGVEQYF.

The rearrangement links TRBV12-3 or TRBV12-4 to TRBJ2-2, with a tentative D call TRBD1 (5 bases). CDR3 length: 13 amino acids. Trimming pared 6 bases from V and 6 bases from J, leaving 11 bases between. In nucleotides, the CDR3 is TGTGCCAGCAGAGTCCAGGGTTCCGGGGAGCTGTTTTTT. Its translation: CASRVQGSGELFF.

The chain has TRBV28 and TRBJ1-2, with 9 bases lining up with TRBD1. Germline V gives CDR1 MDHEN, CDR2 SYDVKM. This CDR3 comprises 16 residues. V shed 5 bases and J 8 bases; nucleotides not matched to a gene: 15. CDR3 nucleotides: TGTGCCAGCAGTAACCCTACCGGGACAGGGATAGGAGGCTACACCTTC. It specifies CASSNPTGTGIGGYTF.

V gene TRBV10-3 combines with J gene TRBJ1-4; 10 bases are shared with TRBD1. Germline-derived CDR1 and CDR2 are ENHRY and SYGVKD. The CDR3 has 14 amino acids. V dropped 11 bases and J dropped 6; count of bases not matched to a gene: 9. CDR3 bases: TGTGCCGCAGCGACCGGGACAGGGGATGAAAAACTGTTTTTT. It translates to CAAATGTGDEKLFF.

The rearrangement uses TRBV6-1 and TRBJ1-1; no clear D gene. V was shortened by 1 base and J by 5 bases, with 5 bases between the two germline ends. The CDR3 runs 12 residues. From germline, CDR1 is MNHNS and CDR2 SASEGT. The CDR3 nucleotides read TGTGCCAGCAGTGAAGTCGGTACTGAAGCTTTCTTT. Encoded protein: CASSEVGTEAFF.

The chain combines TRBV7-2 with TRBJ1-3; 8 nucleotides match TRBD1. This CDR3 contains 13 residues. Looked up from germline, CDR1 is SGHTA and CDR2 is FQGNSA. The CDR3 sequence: CASQGANGNTIYF. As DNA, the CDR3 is TGTGCGAGCCAGGGGGCGAACGGAAACACCATATATTTT.

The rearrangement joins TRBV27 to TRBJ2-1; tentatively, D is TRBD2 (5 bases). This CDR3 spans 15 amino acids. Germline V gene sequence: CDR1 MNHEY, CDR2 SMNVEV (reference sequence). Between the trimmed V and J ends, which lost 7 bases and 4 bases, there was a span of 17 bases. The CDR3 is CASTNGAGIYNEQFF. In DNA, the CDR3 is TGTGCCAGCACCAATGGCGCGGGTATATACAATGAGCAGTTCTTC.

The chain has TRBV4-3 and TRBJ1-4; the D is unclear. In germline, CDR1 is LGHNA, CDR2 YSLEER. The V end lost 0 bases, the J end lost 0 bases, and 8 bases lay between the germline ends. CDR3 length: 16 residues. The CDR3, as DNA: TGCGCCAGCAGCCAAGATCCGGGGTCAACTAATGAAAAACTGTTTTTT. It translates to CASSQDPGSTNEKLFF.

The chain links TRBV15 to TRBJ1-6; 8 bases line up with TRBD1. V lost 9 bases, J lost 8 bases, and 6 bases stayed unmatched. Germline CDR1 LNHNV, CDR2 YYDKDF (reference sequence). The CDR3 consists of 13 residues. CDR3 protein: CATRQGYDSPLHF. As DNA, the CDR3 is TGTGCCACTAGACAGGGGTACGATTCACCCCTCCACTTT.

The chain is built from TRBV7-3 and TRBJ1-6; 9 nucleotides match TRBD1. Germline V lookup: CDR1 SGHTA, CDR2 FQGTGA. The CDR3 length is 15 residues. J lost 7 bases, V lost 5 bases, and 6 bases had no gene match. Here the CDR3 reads CASSPGQGMNSPLHF. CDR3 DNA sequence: TGTGCCAGCAGCCCCGGACAGGGGATGAATTCACCCCTCCACTTT.

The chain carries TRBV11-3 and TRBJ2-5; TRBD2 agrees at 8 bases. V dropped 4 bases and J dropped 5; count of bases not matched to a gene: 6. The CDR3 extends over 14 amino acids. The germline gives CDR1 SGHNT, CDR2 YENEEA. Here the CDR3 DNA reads TGTGCCAGCAGCTCCCACGGGGGGGTGGAGACCCAGTACTTC. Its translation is CASSSHGGVETQYF.

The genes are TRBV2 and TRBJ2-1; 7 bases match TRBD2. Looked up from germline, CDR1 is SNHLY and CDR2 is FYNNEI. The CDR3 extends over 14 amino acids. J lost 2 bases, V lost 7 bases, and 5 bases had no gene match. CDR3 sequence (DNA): TGTGCCAGCAACTCCCGGGGGGCCTACAATGAGCAGTTCTTC. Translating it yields CASNSRGAYNEQFF.

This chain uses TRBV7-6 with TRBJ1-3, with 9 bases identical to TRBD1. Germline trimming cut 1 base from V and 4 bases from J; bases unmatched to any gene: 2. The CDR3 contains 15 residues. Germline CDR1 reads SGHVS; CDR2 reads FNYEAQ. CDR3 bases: TGTGCCAGCAGCTTAGACGGGACAGGGGGAAACACCATATATTTT. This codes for CASSLDGTGGNTIYF.

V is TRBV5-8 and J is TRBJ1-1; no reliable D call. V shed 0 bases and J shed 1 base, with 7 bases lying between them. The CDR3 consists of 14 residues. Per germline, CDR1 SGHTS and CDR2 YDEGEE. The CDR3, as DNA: TGTGCCAGCAGCTTGGTACGAGGGAACACTGAAGCTTTCTTT. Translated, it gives CASSLVRGNTEAFF.

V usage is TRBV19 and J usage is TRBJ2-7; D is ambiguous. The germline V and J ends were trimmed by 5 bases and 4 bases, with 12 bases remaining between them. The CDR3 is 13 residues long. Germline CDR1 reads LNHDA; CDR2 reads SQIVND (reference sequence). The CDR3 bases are TGTGCCAGTAGTCCCCGAGAAACTTACGAGCAGTACTTC. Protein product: CASSPRETYEQYF.

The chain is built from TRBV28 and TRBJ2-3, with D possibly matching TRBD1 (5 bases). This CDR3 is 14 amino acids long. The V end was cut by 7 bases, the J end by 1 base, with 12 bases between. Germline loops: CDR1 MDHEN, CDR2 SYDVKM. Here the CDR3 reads CASNRAGRTDTQYF. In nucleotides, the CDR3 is TGTGCCAGCAACCGGGCAGGGCGCACAGATACGCAGTATTTT.

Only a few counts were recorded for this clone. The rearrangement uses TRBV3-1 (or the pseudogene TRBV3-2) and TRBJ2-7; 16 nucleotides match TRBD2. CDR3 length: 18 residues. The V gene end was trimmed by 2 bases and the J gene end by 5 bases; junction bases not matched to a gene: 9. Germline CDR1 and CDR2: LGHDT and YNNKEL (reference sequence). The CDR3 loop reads CASSQRGLAGGRGNEQYF. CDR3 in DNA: TGTGCCAGCAGCCAAAGGGGACTAGCGGGAGGGCGCGGCAACGAGCAGTACTTC.

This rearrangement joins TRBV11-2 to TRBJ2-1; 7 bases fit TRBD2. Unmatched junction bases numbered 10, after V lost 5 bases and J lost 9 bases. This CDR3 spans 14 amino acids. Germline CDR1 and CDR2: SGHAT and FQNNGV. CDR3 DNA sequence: TGTGCCAGCAGCCCCATTCTAGCGGTTTCTGAGCAGTTCTTC. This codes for CASSPILAVSEQFF. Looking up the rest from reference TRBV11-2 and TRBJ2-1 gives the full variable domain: EAGVAQSPRYKIIEKRQSVAFWCNPISGHATLYWYQQILGQGPKLLIQFQNNGVVDDSQLPKDRFSAERLKGVDSTLKIQPAKLEDSAVYLCASSPILAVSEQFFGPGTRLTVL.

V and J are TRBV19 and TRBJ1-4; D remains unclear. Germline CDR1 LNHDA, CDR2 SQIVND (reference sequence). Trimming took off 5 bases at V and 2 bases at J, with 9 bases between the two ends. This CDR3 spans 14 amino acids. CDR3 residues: CASSRGSTNEKLFF. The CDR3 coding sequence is TGTGCCAGTAGTCGAGGTTCGACTAATGAAAAACTGTTTTTT.

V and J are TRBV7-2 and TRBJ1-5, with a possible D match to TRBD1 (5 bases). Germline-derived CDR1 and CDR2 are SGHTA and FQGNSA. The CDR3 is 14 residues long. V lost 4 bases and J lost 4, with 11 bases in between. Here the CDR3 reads CASSSQGSNQPQHF. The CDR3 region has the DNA TGTGCCAGCAGCTCCCAGGGTTCTAATCAGCCCCAGCATTTT.

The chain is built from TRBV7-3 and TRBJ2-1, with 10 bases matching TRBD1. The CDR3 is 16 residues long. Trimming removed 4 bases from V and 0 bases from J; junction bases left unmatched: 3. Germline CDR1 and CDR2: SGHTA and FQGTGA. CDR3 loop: CASSSDRGSSYNEQFF. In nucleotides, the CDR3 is TGTGCCAGCAGCTCGGACAGGGGGAGCTCCTACAATGAGCAGTTCTTC.